These T cell receptor beta chains were read from a single sample in a study of metastatic and nonmetastatic thyroid tumors. With MiXCR, TCRdb reprocessed the PCR reads. The table includes more than 14,000 clones, roughly 25% detected once. The sample comprised tumor tissue. These receptors came from a female donor with papillary thyroid cancer or a benign thyroid nodule (not recorded which). Some clones in this sample may be carry-over from other donors' samples. Both conserved end residues are part of each CDR3. A D gene is named only where the DNA matches it firmly. Clone size is stated in some rows and not others, as once, few, many or a class when expanded.

NA,TRBV20-1,NA,TRBJ2-3,TGCAGTGCTAGCCGGACCAGCGGGTTCACAGATACGCAGTATTTT,CSASRTSGFTDTQYF
once,TRBV3-1,TRBD2,TRBJ2-3,TGTGCCAGCAGCCAAGATAAACTAGCGGGAGTAGCAGATACGCAGTATTTT,CASSQDKLAGVADTQYF
NA,TRBV9,NA,TRBJ2-7,TGTGCCAGCAGCGCAGTCGACCTCGGTGGCGAGCAGTACTTC,CASSAVDLGGEQYF
medium-sized,TRBV3-1,TRBD1,TRBJ2-1,TGTGCCAGCAGCCAGGGACAGGAGATCTACAATGAGCAGTTCTTC,CASSQGQEIYNEQFF
NA,TRBV11-2,TRBD2,TRBJ2-1,TGTGCCAGCAGCTCCGGACTAGTTGGCTACAATGAGCAGTTCTTC,CASSSGLVGYNEQFF
many,TRBV14,NA,TRBJ2-3,TGTGCCAGCAGCCAAAAAAAGGGACGCACAGATACGCAGTATTTT,CASSQKKGRTDTQYF
NA,TRBV6-1,NA,TRBJ1-1,TGTGCCAGCAGAGGGAACACTGAAGCTTTCTTT,CASRGNTEAFF
few,TRBV4-1,NA,TRBJ1-1,TGCGCCAGCAGCCAAGAATGGTACACTGAAGCTTTCTTT,CASSQEWYTEAFF
many,TRBV5-1,TRBD2,TRBJ2-2,TGCGCCAGCAGCGAAGCTAGCGGGAGAACTGCCGGGGAGCTGTTTTTT,CASSEASGRTAGELFF
few,TRBV7-2,TRBD1,TRBJ2-7,TGTGCCAGCAGCAGGGACAGGAACGAGCAGTACTTC,CASSRDRNEQYF
many,TRBV5-4,NA,TRBJ1-1,TGTGCCAGCAGCTCCTCATACAGGATCCACATGAACACTGAAGCTTTCTTT,CASSSSYRIHMNTEAFF
NA,TRBV30,TRBD1,TRBJ1-2,TGTGCCTGGAGTGTAAAGTCGGACAGGACTAACTATGGCTACACCTTC,CAWSVKSDRTNYGYTF
NA,TRBV12-3/TRBV12-4,NA,TRBJ1-3,TGTGCCAGCAGGATCGAGAGTTACGGAAACACCATATATTTT,CASRIESYGNTIYF
many,TRBV28,NA,TRBJ2-5,TGTGCCAGCACCAAAGCGTGGGGGAGCGAGACCCAGTACTTC,CASTKAWGSETQYF
medium-sized,TRBV12-3/TRBV12-4,TRBD2,TRBJ2-1,TGTGCCAGCAGTCCTAGCGGGATTCCGTCTGAGCAGTTCTTC,CASSPSGIPSEQFF
NA,TRBV6-1,TRBD2,TRBJ2-7,TGTGCCAGCAGAAGGACTAGCGGGAGTACCTACGAGCAGTACTTC,CASRRTSGSTYEQYF
medium-sized,TRBV12-3/TRBV12-4,NA,TRBJ1-1,TGTGCCAGCAGTCGGAGTGTGGGTGAAGCTTTCTTT,CASSRSVGEAFF
NA,TRBV30,NA,TRBJ1-2,TGTGCCTGGTACACTCCGGGACTTACCTCCTGTGGCTACACCTTC,CAWYTPGLTSCGYTF
medium-sized,TRBV3-1,NA,TRBJ2-1,TGTGCCAGCAGCCAAGAGCTGCGGGGCCGGACCTACAATGAGCAGTTCTTC,CASSQELRGRTYNEQFF
many,TRBV20-1,TRBD1,TRBJ2-5,TGCAGTGCTAGTTCGACAGGGGGCGCCGCCAAGCAAGAGACCCAGTACTTC,CSASSTGGAAKQETQYF
few,TRBV12-3/TRBV12-4,NA,TRBJ2-2,TGTGCCAGCAGTGAACAGAACACCGGTGATCTGTTTTTT,CASSEQNTGDLFF
NA,TRBV5-1,TRBD2,TRBJ2-6,TGCGCCAGCAGTTGGACTAGCGGGAGCACTGGGGCCAACGTACTGACTTTC,CASSWTSGSTGANVLTF
few,TRBV28,NA,TRBJ1-6,TGTGCCAGCGACCCGGGTTATAATTCACCCATCCACTTT,CASDPGYNSPIHF
many,TRBV5-1,NA,TRBJ2-2,TGCGCCAGCAGCTTGGGGCACCGGAACACCGGGGAGCTGTTTTTT,CASSLGHRNTGELFF
few,TRBV20-1,NA,TRBJ2-7,TGCAGTGCTAGGGACGGGTACTCCTACGAGCAGTACTTC,CSARDGYSYEQYF
NA,TRBV5-1,NA,TRBJ2-1,TGCGCCAGCAGCTTGGCGGCAGGGTCGACATACAATGAGCAGTTCTTC,CASSLAAGSTYNEQFF
many,TRBV13,NA,TRBJ2-4,TGTGCCAGCCGAGTAGCGGAAGAAAACATTCAGTACTTC,CASRVAEENIQYF